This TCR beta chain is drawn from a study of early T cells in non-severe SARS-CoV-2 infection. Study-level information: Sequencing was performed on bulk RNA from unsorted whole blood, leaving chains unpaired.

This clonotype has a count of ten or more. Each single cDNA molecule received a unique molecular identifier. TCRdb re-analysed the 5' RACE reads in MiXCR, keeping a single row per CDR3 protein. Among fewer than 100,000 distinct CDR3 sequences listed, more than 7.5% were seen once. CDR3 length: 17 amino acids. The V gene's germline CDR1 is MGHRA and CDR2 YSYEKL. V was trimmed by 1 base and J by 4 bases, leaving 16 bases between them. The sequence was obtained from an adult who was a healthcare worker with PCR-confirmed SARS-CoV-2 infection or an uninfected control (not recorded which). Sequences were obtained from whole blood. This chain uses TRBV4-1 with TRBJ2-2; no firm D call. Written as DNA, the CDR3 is TGCGCCAGCAGCCAAGTTGATTTGGGATTCAGCACCGGGGAGCTGTTTTTT. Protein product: CASSQVDLGFSTGELFF.